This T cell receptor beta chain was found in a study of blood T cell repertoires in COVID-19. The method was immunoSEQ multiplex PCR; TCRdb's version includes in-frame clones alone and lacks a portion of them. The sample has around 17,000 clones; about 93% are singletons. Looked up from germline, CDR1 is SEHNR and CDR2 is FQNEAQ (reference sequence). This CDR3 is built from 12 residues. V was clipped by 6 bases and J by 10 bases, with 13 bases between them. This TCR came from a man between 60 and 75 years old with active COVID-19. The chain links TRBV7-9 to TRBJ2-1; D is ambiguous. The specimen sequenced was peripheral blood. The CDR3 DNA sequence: TGTGCCAGCAGTCATGCCGGTAACGAGCAGTTCTTC. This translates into CASSHAGNEQFF. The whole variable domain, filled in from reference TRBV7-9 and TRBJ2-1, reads DTGVSQNPRHKITKRGQNVTFRCDPISEHNRLYWYRQTLGQGPEFLTYFQNEAQLEKSRLLSDRFSAERPKGSFSTLEIQRTEQGDSAMYLCASSHAGNEQFFGPGTRLTVL.